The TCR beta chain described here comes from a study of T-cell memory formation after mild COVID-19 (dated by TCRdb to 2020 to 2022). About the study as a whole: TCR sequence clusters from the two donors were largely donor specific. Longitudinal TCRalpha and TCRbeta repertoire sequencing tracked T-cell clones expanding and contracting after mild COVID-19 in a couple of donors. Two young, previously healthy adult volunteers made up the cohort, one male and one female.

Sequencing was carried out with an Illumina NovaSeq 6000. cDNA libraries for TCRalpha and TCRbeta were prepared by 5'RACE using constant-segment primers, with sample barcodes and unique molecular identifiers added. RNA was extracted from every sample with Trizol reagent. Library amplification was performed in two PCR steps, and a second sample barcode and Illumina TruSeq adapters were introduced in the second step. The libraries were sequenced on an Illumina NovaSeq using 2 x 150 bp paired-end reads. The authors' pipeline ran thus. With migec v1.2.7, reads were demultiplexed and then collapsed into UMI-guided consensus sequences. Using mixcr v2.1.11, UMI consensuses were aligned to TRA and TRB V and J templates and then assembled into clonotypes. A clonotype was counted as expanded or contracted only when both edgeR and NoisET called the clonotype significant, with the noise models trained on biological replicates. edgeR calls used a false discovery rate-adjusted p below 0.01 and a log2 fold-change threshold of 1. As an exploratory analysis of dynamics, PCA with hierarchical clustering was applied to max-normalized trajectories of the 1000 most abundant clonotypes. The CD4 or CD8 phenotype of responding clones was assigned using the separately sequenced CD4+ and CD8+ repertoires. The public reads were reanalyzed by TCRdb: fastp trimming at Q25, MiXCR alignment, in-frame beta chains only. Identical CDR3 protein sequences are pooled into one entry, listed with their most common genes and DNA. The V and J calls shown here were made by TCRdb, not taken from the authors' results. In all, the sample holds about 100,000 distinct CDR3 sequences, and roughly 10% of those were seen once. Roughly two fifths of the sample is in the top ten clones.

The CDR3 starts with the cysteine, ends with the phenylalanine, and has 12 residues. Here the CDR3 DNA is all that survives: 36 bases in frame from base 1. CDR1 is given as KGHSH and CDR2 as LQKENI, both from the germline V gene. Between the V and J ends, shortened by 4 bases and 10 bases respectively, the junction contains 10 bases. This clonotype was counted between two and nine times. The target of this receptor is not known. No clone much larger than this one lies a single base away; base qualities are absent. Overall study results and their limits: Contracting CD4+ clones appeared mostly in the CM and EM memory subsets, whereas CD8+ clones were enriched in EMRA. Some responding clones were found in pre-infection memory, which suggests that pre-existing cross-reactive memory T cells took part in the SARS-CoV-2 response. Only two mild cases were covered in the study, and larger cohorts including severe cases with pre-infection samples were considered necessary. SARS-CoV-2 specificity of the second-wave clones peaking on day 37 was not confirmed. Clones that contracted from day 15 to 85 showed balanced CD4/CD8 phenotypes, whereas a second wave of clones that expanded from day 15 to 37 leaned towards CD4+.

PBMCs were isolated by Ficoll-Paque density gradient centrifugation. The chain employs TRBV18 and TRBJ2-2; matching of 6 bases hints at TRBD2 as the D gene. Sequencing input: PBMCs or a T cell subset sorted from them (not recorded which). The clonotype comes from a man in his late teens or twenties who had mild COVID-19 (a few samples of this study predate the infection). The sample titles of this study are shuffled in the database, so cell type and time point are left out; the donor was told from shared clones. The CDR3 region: CASSLGTSELFF. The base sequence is TGTGCCAGCTCACTGGGGACTTCGGAGCTGTTTTTT.